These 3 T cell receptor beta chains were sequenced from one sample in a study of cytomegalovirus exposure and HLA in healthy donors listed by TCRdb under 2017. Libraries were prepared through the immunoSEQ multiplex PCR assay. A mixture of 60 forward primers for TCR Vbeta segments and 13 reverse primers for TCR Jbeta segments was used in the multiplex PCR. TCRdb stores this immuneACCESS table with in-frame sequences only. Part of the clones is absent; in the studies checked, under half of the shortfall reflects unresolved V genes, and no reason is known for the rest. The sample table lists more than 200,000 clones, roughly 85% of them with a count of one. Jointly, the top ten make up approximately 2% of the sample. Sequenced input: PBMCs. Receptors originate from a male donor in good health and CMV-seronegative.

The CDR3 loop reads CASSYAGANTEAFF. CDR3 sequence (DNA): TGTGCCAGTAGTTACGCAGGGGCGAACACTGAAGCTTTCTTT. This chain links TRBV19 with TRBJ1-1, with D tentatively TRBD1 (6 bases). CDR3 size: 14 residues. Deletions cut 5 bases from V and 1 base from J, with 11 bases between. Germline loops: CDR1 LNHDA, CDR2 SQIVND (reference sequence).

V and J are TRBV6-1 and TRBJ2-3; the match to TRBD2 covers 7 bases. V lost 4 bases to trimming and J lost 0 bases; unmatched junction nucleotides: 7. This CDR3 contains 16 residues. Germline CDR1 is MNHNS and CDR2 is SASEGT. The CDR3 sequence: CASSVRLALSTDTQYF. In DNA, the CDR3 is TGTGCCAGCAGTGTAAGACTAGCACTTAGCACAGATACGCAGTATTTT.

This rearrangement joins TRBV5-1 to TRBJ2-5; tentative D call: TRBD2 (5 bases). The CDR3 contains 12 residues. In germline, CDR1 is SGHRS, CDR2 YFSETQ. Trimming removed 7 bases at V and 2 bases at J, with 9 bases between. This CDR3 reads CASSLVQETQYF. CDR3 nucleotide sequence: TGCGCCAGCTCACTAGTGCAAGAGACCCAGTACTTC.